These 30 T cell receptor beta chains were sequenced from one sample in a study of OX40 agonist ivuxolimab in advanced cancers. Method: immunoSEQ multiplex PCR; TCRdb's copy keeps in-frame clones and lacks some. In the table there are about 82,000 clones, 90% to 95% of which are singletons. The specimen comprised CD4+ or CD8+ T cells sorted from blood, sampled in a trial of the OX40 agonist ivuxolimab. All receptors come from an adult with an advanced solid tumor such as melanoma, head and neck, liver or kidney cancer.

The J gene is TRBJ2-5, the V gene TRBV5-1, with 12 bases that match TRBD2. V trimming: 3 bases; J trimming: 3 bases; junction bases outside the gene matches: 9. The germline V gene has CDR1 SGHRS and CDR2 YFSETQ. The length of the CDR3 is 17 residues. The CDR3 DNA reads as TGCGCCAGCAGCTGGGGGGTGACTAGCGGGAGCAAAGAGACCCAGTACTTC. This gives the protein CASSWGVTSGSKETQYF.

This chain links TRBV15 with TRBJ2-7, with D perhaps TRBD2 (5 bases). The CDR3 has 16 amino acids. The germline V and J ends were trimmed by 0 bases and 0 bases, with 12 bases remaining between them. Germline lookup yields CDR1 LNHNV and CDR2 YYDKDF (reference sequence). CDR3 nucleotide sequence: TGTGCCACCAGCAGAGATCACGGCGGGCGCTCCTACGAGCAGTACTTC. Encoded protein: CATSRDHGGRSYEQYF.

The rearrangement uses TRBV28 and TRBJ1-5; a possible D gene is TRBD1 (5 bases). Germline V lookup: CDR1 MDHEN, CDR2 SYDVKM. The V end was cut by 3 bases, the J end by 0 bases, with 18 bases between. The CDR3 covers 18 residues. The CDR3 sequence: CASSFPRGGIYSNQPQHF. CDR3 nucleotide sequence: TGTGCCAGCAGTTTTCCCCGGGGGGGGATTTATAGCAATCAGCCCCAGCATTTT.

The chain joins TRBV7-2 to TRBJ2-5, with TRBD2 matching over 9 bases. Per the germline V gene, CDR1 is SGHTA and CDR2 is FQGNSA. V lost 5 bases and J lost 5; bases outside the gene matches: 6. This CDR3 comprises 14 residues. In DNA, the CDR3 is TGTGCCAGCAGCCCGCGGGAGGGCAGGGAGACCCAGTACTTC. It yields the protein CASSPREGRETQYF.

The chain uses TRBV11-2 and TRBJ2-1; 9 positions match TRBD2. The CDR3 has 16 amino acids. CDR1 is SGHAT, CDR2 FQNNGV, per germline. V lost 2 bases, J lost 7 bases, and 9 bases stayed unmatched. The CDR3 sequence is CASSLSAAGGLNEQFF. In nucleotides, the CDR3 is TGTGCCAGCAGCTTAAGCGCCGCGGGAGGGCTGAATGAGCAGTTCTTC. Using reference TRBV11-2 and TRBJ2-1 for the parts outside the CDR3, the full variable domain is EAGVAQSPRYKIIEKRQSVAFWCNPISGHATLYWYQQILGQGPKLLIQFQNNGVVDDSQLPKDRFSAERLKGVDSTLKIQPAKLEDSAVYLCASSLSAAGGLNEQFFGPGTRLTVL.

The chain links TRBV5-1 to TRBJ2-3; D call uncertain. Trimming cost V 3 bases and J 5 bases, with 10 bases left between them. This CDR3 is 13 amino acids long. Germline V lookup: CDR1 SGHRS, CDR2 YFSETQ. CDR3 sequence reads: CASSSSPGDTQYF. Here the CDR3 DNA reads TGCGCCAGCAGCTCATCTCCGGGAGATACGCAGTATTTT.

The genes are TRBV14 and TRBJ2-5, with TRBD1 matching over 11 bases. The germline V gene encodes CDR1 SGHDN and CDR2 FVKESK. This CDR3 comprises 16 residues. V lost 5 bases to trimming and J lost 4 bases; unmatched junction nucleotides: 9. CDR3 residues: CASSEPDRGQVETQYF. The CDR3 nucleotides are TGTGCCAGCAGCGAACCGGACAGGGGGCAGGTAGAGACCCAGTACTTC.

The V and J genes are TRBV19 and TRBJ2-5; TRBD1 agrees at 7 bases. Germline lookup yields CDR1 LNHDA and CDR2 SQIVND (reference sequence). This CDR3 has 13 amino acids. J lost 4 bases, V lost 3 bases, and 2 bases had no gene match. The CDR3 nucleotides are TGTGCCAGTAGTATGAACAGGGGAGAGACCCAGTACTTC. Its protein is CASSMNRGETQYF.

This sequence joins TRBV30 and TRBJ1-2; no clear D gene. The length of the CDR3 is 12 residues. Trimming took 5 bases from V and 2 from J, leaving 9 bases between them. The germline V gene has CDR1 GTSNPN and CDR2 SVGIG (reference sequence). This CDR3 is CAWDRGNYGYTF. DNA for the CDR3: TGTGCCTGGGACCGAGGGAACTATGGCTACACCTTC. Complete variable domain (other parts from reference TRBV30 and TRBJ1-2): SQTIHQWPATLVQPVGSPLSLECTVEGTSNPNLYWYRQAAGRGLQLLFYSVGIGQISSEVPQNLSASRPQDRQFILSSKKLLLSDSGFYLCAWDRGNYGYTFGSGTRLTVV.

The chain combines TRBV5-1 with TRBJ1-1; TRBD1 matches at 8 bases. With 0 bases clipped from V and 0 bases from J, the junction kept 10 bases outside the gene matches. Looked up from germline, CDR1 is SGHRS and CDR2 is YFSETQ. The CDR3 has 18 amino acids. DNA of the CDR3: TGCGCCAGCAGCTTGGAGGGGACAGGTTCTTTTATGAACACTGAAGCTTTCTTT. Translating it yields CASSLEGTGSFMNTEAFF.

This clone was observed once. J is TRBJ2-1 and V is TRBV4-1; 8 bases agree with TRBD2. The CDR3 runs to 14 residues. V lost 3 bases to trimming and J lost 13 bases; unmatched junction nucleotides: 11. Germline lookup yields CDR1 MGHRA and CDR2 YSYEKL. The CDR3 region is CASSQPELAVGQFF. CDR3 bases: TGCGCCAGCAGCCAGCCGGAACTAGCGGTAGGACAGTTCTTC.

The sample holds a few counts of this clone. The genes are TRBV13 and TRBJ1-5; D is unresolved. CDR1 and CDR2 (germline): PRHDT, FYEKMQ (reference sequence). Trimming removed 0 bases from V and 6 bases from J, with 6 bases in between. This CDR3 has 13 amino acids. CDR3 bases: TGTGCCAGCAGCTTAGGCCTGAGTCAGCCCCAGCATTTT. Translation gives CASSLGLSQPQHF.

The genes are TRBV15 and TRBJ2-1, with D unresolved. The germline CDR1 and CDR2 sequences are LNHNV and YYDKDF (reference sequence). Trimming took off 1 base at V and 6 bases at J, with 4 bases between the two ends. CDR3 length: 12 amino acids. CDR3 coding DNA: TGTGCCACCAGCAGAGGGCTCAATGAGCAGTTCTTC. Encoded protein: CATSRGLNEQFF.

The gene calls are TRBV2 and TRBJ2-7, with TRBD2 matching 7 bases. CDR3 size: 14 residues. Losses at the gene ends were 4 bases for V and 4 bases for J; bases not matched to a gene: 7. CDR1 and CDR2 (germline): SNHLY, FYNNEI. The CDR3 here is CASSVMAGDYEQYF. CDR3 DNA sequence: TGTGCCAGCAGTGTTATGGCGGGGGATTACGAGCAGTACTTC. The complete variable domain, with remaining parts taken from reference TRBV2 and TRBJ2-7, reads EPEVTQTPSHQVTQMGQEVILRCVPISNHLYFYWYRQILGQKVEFLVSFYNNEISEKSEIFDDQFSVERPDGSNFTLKIRSTKLEDSAMYFCASSVMAGDYEQYFGPGTRLTVT.

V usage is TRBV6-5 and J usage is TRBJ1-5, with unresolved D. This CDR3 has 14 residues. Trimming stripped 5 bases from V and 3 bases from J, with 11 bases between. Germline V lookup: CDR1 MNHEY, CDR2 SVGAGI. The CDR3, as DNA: TGTGCCAGCAGTCACGGGGAACTCAATCAGCCCCAGCATTTT. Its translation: CASSHGELNQPQHF.

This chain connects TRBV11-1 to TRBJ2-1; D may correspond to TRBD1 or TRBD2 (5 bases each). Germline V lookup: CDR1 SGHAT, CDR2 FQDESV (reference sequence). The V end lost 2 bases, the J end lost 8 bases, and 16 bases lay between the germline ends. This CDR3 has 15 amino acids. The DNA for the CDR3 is TGTGCCAGCAGCTTATGGGGCGTGGCTAGCTATGAGCAGTTCTTC. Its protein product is CASSLWGVASYEQFF.

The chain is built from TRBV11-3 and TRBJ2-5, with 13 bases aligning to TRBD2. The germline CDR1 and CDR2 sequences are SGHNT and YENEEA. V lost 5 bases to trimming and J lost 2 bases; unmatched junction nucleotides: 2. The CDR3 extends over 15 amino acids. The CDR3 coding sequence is TGTGCCAGCAGCCGGGGACTAGCGGGACAAGAGACCCAGTACTTC. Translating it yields CASSRGLAGQETQYF.

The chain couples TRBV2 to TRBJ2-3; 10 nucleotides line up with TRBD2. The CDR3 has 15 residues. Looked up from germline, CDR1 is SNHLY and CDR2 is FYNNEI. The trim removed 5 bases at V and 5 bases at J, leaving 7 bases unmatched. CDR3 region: CASSWLAGVGDTQYF. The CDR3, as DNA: TGTGCCAGCAGTTGGCTAGCGGGAGTAGGAGATACGCAGTATTTT.

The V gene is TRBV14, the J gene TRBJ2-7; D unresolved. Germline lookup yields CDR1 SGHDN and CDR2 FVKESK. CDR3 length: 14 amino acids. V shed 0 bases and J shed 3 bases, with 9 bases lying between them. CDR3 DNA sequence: TGTGCCAGCAGCCAAGATGGTAACTTCTACGAGCAGTACTTC. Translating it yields CASSQDGNFYEQYF.

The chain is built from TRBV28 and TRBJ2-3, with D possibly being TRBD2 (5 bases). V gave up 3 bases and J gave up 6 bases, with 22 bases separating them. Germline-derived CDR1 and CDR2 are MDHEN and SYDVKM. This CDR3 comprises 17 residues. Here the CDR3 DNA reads TGTGCCAGCAGTTTTCGGCGCGATAAATCTGGGAGCGATACGCAGTATTTT. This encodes CASSFRRDKSGSDTQYF.

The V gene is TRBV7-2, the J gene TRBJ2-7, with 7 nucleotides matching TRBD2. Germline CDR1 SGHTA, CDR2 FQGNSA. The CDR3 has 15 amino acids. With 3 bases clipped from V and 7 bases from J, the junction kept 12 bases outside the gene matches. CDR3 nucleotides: TGTGCCAGCAGCTTCGCCGGGGACGGCGGGGGAGAGCAGTACTTC. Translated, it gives CASSFAGDGGGEQYF.

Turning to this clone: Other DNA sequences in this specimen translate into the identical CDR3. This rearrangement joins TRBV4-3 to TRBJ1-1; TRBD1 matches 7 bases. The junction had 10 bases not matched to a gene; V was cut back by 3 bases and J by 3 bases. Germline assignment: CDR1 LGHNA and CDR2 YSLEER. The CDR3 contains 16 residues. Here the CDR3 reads CASSQGPRTGDTEAFF. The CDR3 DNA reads TGCGCCAGCAGCCAGGGTCCCCGAACAGGGGACACTGAAGCTTTCTTT.

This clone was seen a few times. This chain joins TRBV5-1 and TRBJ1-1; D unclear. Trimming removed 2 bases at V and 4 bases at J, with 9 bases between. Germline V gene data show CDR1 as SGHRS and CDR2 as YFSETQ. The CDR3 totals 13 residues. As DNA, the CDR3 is TGCGCCAGCAGCTTATTTCCGGGCACTGAAGCTTTCTTT. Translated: CASSLFPGTEAFF.

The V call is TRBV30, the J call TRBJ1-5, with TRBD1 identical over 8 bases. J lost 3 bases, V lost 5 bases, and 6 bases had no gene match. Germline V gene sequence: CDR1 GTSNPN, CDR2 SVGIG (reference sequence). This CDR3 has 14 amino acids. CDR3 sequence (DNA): TGTGCCTGGGGCGGACAGGGAAACAATCAGCCCCAGCATTTT. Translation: CAWGGQGNNQPQHF.

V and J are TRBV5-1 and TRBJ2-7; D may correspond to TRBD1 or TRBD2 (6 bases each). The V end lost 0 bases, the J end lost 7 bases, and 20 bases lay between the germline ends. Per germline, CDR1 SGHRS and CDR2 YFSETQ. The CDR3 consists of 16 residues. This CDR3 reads CASSLEGGPRSGEQYF. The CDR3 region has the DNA TGCGCCAGCAGCTTGGAGGGGGGCCCCAGGTCGGGTGAGCAGTACTTC.

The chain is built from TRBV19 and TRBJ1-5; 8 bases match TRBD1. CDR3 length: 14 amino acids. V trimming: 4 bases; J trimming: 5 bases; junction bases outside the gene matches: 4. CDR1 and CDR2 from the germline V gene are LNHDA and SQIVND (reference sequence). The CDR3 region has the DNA TGTGCCAGTAGTAATCGACAGGGGTATCAGCCCCAGCATTTT. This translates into CASSNRQGYQPQHF. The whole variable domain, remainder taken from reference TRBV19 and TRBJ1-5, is DGGITQSPKYLFRKEGQNVTLSCEQNLNHDAMYWYRQDPGQGLRLIYYSQIVNDFQKGDIAEGYSVSREKKESFPLTVTSAQKNPTAFYLCASSNRQGYQPQHFGDGTRLSIL.

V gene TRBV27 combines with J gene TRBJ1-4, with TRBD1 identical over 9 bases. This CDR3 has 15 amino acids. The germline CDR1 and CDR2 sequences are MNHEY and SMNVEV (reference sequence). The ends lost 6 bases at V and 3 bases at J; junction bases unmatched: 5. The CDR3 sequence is CASRRQGGSNEKLFF. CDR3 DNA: TGTGCCAGCAGGAGACAGGGGGGGTCTAATGAAAAACTGTTTTTT.

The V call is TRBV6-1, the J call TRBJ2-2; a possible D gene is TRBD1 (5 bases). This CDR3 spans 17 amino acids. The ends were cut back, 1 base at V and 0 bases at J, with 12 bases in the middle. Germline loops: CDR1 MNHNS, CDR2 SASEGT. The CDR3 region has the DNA TGTGCCAGCAGTGAAGGGTTCAAGACAGCGAACACCGGGGAGCTGTTTTTT. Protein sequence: CASSEGFKTANTGELFF.

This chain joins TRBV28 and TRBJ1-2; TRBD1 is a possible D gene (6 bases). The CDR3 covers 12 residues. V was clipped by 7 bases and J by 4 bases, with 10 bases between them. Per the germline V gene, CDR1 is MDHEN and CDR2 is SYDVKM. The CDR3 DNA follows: TGTGCCAGCACGGACAGCCCCTATGGCTACACCTTC. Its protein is CASTDSPYGYTF.

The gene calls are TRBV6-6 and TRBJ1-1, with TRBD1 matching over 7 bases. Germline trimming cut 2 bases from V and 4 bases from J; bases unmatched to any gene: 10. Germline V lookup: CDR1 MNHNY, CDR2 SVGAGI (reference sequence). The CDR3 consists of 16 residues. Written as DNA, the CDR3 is TGTGCCAGCAGTTACAATGACAGGGTATGGGGCACTGAAGCTTTCTTT. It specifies CASSYNDRVWGTEAFF.